This entry lists 22 T cell receptor beta chains sequenced from one sample in a study of memory CD4+ T cells and cytomegalovirus serostatus. The sort gate was single viable CD3+CD4+CD8-CD45RO+ cells for memory CD4+ T cells. Measured with immunoSEQ multiplex PCR; TCRdb has only the in-frame clones, and not every one. The data show tens of thousands of clones, roughly 80% seen once. The sample was memory CD4+ T cells from blood. The source is an adult in good health and CMV-seronegative.

This chain uses TRBV2 with TRBJ1-1, with no clear D. The V end lost 5 bases, the J end lost 0 bases, and 7 bases lay between the germline ends. CDR3 length: 13 residues. Germline CDR1 SNHLY, CDR2 FYNNEI. For the CDR3, the DNA is TGTGCCAGCAGTCCGGACTTGAACACTGAAGCTTTCTTT. Encoded protein: CASSPDLNTEAFF.

This clone came up once. This chain connects TRBV6-5 to TRBJ2-7; 10 positions match TRBD1. V gave up 6 bases and J gave up 2 bases; unmatched junction bases: 7. Germline CDR1 MNHEY, CDR2 SVGAGI. The CDR3 is 15 amino acids. DNA of the CDR3: TGTGCCAGCAGGTATACCGGGACAGGGGCCTACGAGCAGTACTTC. Translation gives CASRYTGTGAYEQYF.

This chain connects TRBV6-5 to TRBJ2-7, with 10 bases fitting TRBD1. The V segment lost 7 bases and the J segment 3 bases; nucleotides outside the gene matches: 9. This CDR3 has 15 amino acids. Germline lookup yields CDR1 MNHEY and CDR2 SVGAGI. This CDR3 is CASNLGQGFGYEQYF. The DNA for the CDR3 is TGTGCCAGCAACCTGGGACAGGGGTTTGGCTACGAGCAGTACTTC.

The V gene is TRBV7-9, the J gene TRBJ1-2; D remains unclear. Trimming removed 1 base from V and 4 bases from J, with 10 bases in between. The CDR3 runs 14 residues. The germline gives CDR1 SEHNR, CDR2 FQNEAQ (reference sequence). The CDR3 sequence: CASSLDLILYGYTF. The CDR3 DNA follows: TGTGCCAGCAGCTTAGACCTTATCCTCTATGGCTACACCTTC.

The CDR3 coding sequence is TGTGCCAGCAGCACGACTAGCGGGGTCCCAGATACGCAGTATTTT. Its translation is CASSTTSGVPDTQYF. The chain joins TRBV5-6 to TRBJ2-3; TRBD2 matches at 11 bases. V was pared by 4 bases and J by 4 bases, with 5 bases of the junction left unmatched. Germline lookup yields CDR1 SGHDT and CDR2 YYEEEE. The CDR3 is made up of 15 amino acids.

CDR3 DNA sequence: TGTGCCAGTACACAGGGTGGGACAGATACGCAGTATTTT. Translated: CASTQGGTDTQYF. The V and J genes are TRBV19 and TRBJ2-3, with a tentative D call TRBD1 (6 bases). Germline V CDR1 and CDR2: LNHDA, SQIVND (reference sequence). There are 13 residues in the CDR3. V was clipped by 7 bases and J by 3 bases, with 11 bases between them.

The V and J genes are TRBV6-5 and TRBJ2-1; D is perhaps TRBD2 (6 bases). The CDR3 is 15 residues long. Looked up from germline, CDR1 is MNHEY and CDR2 is SVGAGI. V lost 2 bases and J 6 bases, leaving 14 bases between the germline ends. This chain's CDR3 is CASSYGGLEGNEQFF. The CDR3, as DNA: TGTGCCAGCAGTTACGGGGGGTTGGAGGGCAATGAGCAGTTCTTC.

CDR3 sequence: CASSLLPTDTQYF. In DNA form, the CDR3 reads TGTGCCAGCAGCCTCCTGCCCACAGATACGCAGTATTTT. The chain has TRBV4-2 and TRBJ2-3, with D unresolved. The V gene lost 4 bases and the J gene lost 2 bases, with 7 bases spanning the gap. The CDR3 length is 13 residues. Germline V gene sequence: CDR1 LGHNA, CDR2 YNFKEQ.

This clone was counted a few times. The gene calls are TRBV6-6 and TRBJ1-2, with D perhaps matching TRBD1 (5 bases). This CDR3 spans 12 amino acids. The V gene's germline CDR1 is MNHNY and CDR2 SVGAGI (reference sequence). V gave up 2 bases and J gave up 7 bases, with 8 bases separating them. The chain's CDR3 is CASSYGGSGYTF. CDR3 bases: TGTGCCAGCAGTTACGGGGGGAGTGGCTACACCTTC.

The J gene is TRBJ2-2, the V gene TRBV4-2, with a weak D call TRBD1 (6 bases). The CDR3 loop spans 15 amino acids. CDR1 LGHNA and CDR2 YNFKEQ come from the germline V gene. The V and J ends lost 0 bases and 1 base respectively, with 6 bases between them. CDR3 DNA: TGTGCCAGCAGCCAAGAGGACAGGAACACCGGGGAGCTGTTTTTT. This translates into CASSQEDRNTGELFF.

This clone was seen only once. CDR3 in amino acids: CASSEGLAGPRDTQYF. Written as DNA, the CDR3 is TGTGCCAGCAGCGAAGGACTAGCGGGGCCGCGAGATACGCAGTATTTT. The chain links TRBV5-4 to TRBJ2-3; 12 nucleotides match TRBD2. CDR1 SGHNT and CDR2 YYREEE come from the germline V gene (reference sequence). This CDR3 has 16 residues. V was pared by 4 bases and J by 5 bases, with 8 bases of the junction left unmatched.

The V and J genes are TRBV28 and TRBJ1-1, with a tentative D call TRBD1 (5 bases). Germline V CDR1 and CDR2: MDHEN, SYDVKM. The V end lost 4 bases, the J end lost 4 bases, and 13 bases lay between the germline ends. CDR3 length equals 14 residues. The CDR3 coding sequence is TGTGCCAGCAGTTCGGCAGGGATACCCACTGAAGCTTTCTTT. Protein: CASSSAGIPTEAFF.

The rearrangement links TRBV30 to TRBJ1-2, with 9 positions matching TRBD1. Germline CDR1 is GTSNPN and CDR2 is SVGIG (reference sequence). CDR3 length equals 15 residues. Trimming took 4 bases from V and 3 from J; bases not matched to a gene: 9. The CDR3 bases are TGTGCCTGGACCCCGACAGGGGGTGGGTACTATGGCTACACCTTC. It specifies CAWTPTGGGYYGYTF. Supplemented by reference TRBV30 and TRBJ1-2, the full variable domain reads SQTIHQWPATLVQPVGSPLSLECTVEGTSNPNLYWYRQAAGRGLQLLFYSVGIGQISSEVPQNLSASRPQDRQFILSSKKLLLSDSGFYLCAWTPTGGGYYGYTFGSGTRLTVV.

V usage is TRBV11-2 and J usage is TRBJ2-7; either TRBD1 or TRBD2 may supply D (5 bases each). The CDR3 has 12 residues. CDR1 is SGHAT, CDR2 FQNNGV, per germline. The V gene lost 5 bases and the J gene lost 3 bases, with 8 bases spanning the gap. DNA of the CDR3: TGTGCCAGCAGCCGAGGGGTCTACGAGCAGTACTTC. This gives the protein CASSRGVYEQYF.

CDR3 region: CSVEIAGGNTQYF. CDR3 coding DNA: TGCAGCGTTGAAATAGCGGGGGGGAATACGCAGTATTTT. This chain links TRBV29-1 with TRBJ2-3; 11 nucleotides match TRBD2. Trimming took 2 bases from V and 7 from J; bases not matched to a gene: 2. This CDR3 region has 13 residues. Germline assignment: CDR1 SQVTM and CDR2 ANQGSEA.

The chain has TRBV7-9 and TRBJ1-4; 7 nucleotides match TRBD1. This CDR3 spans 17 amino acids. J was trimmed by 0 bases and V by 8 bases; bases with no gene match: 12. Germline lookup yields CDR1 SEHNR and CDR2 FQNEAQ (reference sequence). The CDR3: CASGLRGQGATNEKLFF. The CDR3 nucleotides read TGTGCCAGCGGACTGCGGGGTCAGGGGGCAACTAATGAAAAACTGTTTTTT.

As concerns this clone: One end of the junction fails to match germline, which may point to a read error. The V call is TRBV9, the J call TRBJ2-1; 8 bases line up with TRBD2. Germline V CDR1 and CDR2: SGDLS, YYNGEE. The CDR3 is 14 amino acids. In DNA, the CDR3 is TGTGCCAGCAGCGTAGGTGCCAGCGGGGGACCCACGGTCTTC. Its protein product is CASSVGASGGPTVF.

The chain combines TRBV6-5 with TRBJ1-2, with D possibly being TRBD1 (6 bases). Per the germline V gene, CDR1 is MNHEY and CDR2 is SVGAGI. The CDR3 sequence is 15 residues long. V lost 6 bases and J 4 bases, leaving 18 bases between the germline ends. CDR3 protein: CASRQRGARGYGYTF. The CDR3, as DNA: TGTGCCAGCAGGCAACGGGGGGCGCGGGGCTATGGCTACACCTTC.

This chain links TRBV19 with TRBJ2-1; a possible D gene is TRBD1 (5 bases). CDR3 size: 15 residues. Trimming removed 8 bases from V and 4 bases from J, with 18 bases in between. Germline lookup yields CDR1 LNHDA and CDR2 SQIVND (reference sequence). This CDR3 is CASGPWGGIYNEQFF. CDR3 nucleotides: TGTGCCAGTGGTCCCTGGGGCGGAATATACAATGAGCAGTTCTTC.

This chain joins TRBV28 and TRBJ2-5, with TRBD2 matching over 10 bases. The CDR3 length is 16 residues. Germline values: CDR1 MDHEN, CDR2 SYDVKM. The V and J ends lost 5 bases and 1 base, in that order; junction bases with no gene match: 7. CDR3 nucleotides: TGTGCCAGCAGTATCCAATTAGCGGGGGGCCAAGAGACCCAGTACTTC. Amino acids: CASSIQLAGGQETQYF.

About this clone itself: Other DNA sequences in this sample translate to the same CDR3. The J gene is TRBJ1-1, the V gene TRBV20-1; weak D call: TRBD1 (5 bases). The V end was cut by 5 bases, the J end by 4 bases, with 8 bases between. Germline assignment: CDR1 DFQATT and CDR2 SNEGSKA (reference sequence). This CDR3 spans 11 amino acids. DNA for the CDR3: TGCAGTGCTCGGGACCTCACTGAAGCTTTCTTT. The encoded protein is CSARDLTEAFF.

The J gene is TRBJ2-2, the V gene TRBV19; D gene uncertain. The V gene lost 3 bases and the J gene lost 4 bases, with 12 bases spanning the gap. The germline CDR1 and CDR2 sequences are LNHDA and SQIVND (reference sequence). This CDR3 is built from 15 residues. Here the CDR3 reads CASSIDRHSTGELFF. The CDR3 coding sequence is TGTGCCAGTAGTATCGATAGGCACTCCACCGGGGAGCTGTTTTTT.